A single sample gave rise to the 15 T cell receptor beta chains below, sequenced in a study of T cell repertoires in cytomegalovirus infection. Each CDR3 protein is one row after TCRdb ran MiXCR on the reads. Of around 310,000 distinct CDR3 sequences listed, roughly 16% are singletons. Sequences were obtained from PBMCs. Receptors originate from a human donor in good health (CMV status not recorded). Some clones in this sample may be carry-over from other donors' samples.

At least ten counts were recorded for this clonotype. V usage is TRBV7-9 and J usage is TRBJ2-2; D unclear. The length of the CDR3 is 12 residues. Germline CDR1 is SEHNR and CDR2 is FQNEAQ (reference sequence). V lost 3 bases and J lost 7, with 6 bases in between. The CDR3 nucleotides read TGTGCCAGCAGCTTTCAATTCGGGGAGCTGTTTTTT. This encodes CASSFQFGELFF.

The V call is TRBV28, the J call TRBJ2-3; weak D call: TRBD1 (6 bases). Germline V gene sequence: CDR1 MDHEN, CDR2 SYDVKM. The CDR3 is 14 residues long. Trimming pared 3 bases from V and 2 bases from J, leaving 9 bases between. CDR3 DNA sequence: TGTGCCAGCAGTTTGGACAGAAACACAGATACGCAGTATTTT. This encodes CASSLDRNTDTQYF.

The rearrangement links TRBV2 to TRBJ2-5; 12 bases are shared with TRBD1. Germline lookup yields CDR1 SNHLY and CDR2 FYNNEI. The CDR3 length is 16 residues. J lost 5 bases, V lost 3 bases, and 7 bases had no gene match. CDR3 residues: CASSDPGQGARETQYF. The CDR3 DNA follows: TGTGCCAGCAGTGATCCGGGACAGGGGGCCCGTGAGACCCAGTACTTC.

This clonotype was counted ten times or more. The CDR3: CSASRSGTGQPQHF. CDR3 nucleotides: TGCAGTGCTAGTAGGTCAGGGACGGGCCAGCCCCAGCATTTT. The chain employs TRBV20-1 and TRBJ1-5; tentatively, D is TRBD1 (5 bases). Germline CDR1 is DFQATT and CDR2 is SNEGSKA (reference sequence). The CDR3 covers 14 residues. V was pared by 3 bases and J by 7 bases, with 16 bases between.

There are a few counts of this clonotype. The chain recombines TRBV7-2 with TRBJ1-2; 9 nucleotides line up with TRBD1. Germline assignment: CDR1 SGHTA and CDR2 FQGNSA. J gave up 3 bases and V 5 bases, and 7 bases lay outside the gene matches. The CDR3 sequence is 15 residues long. The CDR3 region is CASSSRDRDDYGYTF. CDR3 DNA: TGTGCCAGCAGCAGCCGGGACAGGGACGACTATGGCTACACCTTC.

In this sample, this clonotype turned up a few times. V gene TRBV27 combines with J gene TRBJ1-4; perhaps TRBD1 as D (5 bases). Trimming shortened V by 5 bases and J by 5 bases, and 15 bases separated the two germline ends. This CDR3 has 15 residues. Germline V gene sequence: CDR1 MNHEY, CDR2 SMNVEV (reference sequence). DNA for the CDR3: TGTGCCAGCAGTCCACGGGGCACGTCAAATGAAAAACTGTTTTTT. Its translation is CASSPRGTSNEKLFF.

The table lists this clonotype with a count of one. A clone one base away is much larger, so this may be a read error. The chain links TRBV25-1 to TRBJ2-1, with D possibly being TRBD1 (5 bases). The V gene's germline CDR1 is MGHDK and CDR2 SYGVNS. CDR3 length equals 17 residues. CDR3 nucleotides: TGTGCCAGCGGTGAACAAGACAGCGCCCTCTCCTACAATGAGCAGTTCTTC. The encoded protein is CASGEQDSALSYNEQFF.

The chain couples TRBV5-1 to TRBJ2-5; TRBD1 might be the D (6 bases). Germline V lookup: CDR1 SGHRS, CDR2 YFSETQ. The V end lost 9 bases, the J end lost 4 bases, and 16 bases lay between the germline ends. The CDR3 spans 13 residues. CDR3 sequence reads: CATSIGRGETQYF. CDR3 coding DNA: TGCGCCACAAGTATCGGCAGGGGAGAGACCCAGTACTTC. Combining the CDR3 with reference TRBV5-1 and TRBJ2-5 gives the whole variable domain KAGVTQTPRYLIKTRGQQVTLSCSPISGHRSVSWYQQTPGQGLQFLFEYFSETQRNKGNFPGRFSGRQFSNSRSEMNVSTLELGDSALYLCATSIGRGETQYFGPGTRLLVL.

This clonotype was counted ten times or more. This sequence joins TRBV7-2 and TRBJ1-1; D gene ambiguous. Trimming pared 4 bases from V and 7 bases from J, leaving 7 bases between. The CDR3 sequence is 11 residues long. Germline V gene data show CDR1 as SGHTA and CDR2 as FQGNSA. The DNA of the CDR3 is TGTGCCAGCAGCTCACAGAGTGAAGCTTTCTTT. Amino acid sequence: CASSSQSEAFF.

The rearrangement links TRBV20-1 to TRBJ1-5; perhaps TRBD1 as D (5 bases). The CDR3 runs to 13 residues. Germline CDR1 is DFQATT and CDR2 is SNEGSKA (reference sequence). Trimming left V 6 bases short and J 2 bases short, with 11 bases between. CDR3 sequence reads: CSASGTRNQPQHF. The CDR3 DNA sequence: TGCAGTGCCTCCGGGACCCGCAATCAGCCCCAGCATTTT.

V and J are TRBV20-1 and TRBJ1-2; D is ambiguous. The ends were cut back, 6 bases at V and 8 bases at J, with 25 bases in the middle. CDR1 is DFQATT, CDR2 SNEGSKA, per germline (reference sequence). The length of the CDR3 is 15 residues. This CDR3 reads CSARNPDPSLGGYTF. The CDR3 DNA reads as TGCAGTGCCAGAAACCCGGACCCCTCACTGGGCGGCTACACCTTC.

V usage is TRBV12-3 or TRBV12-4 and J usage is TRBJ1-1; TRBD1 aligns across 10 bases. This CDR3 has 14 residues. Trimming cost V 3 bases and J 7 bases; bases outside gene matches: 5. The CDR3 is CASSLPGQGHEAFF. The CDR3 nucleotides read TGTGCCAGCAGTTTGCCGGGACAGGGGCATGAAGCTTTCTTT.

The sample holds a few counts of this clonotype. V and J are TRBV12-3 or TRBV12-4 and TRBJ1-1; D is possibly TRBD1 (5 bases). The CDR3 has 15 residues. V dropped 3 bases and J dropped 1 base, with 12 bases sitting between them. The CDR3 sequence: CASSFAGVGNTEAFF. In nucleotides, the CDR3 is TGTGCCAGCAGTTTTGCGGGGGTCGGGAACACTGAAGCTTTCTTT.

This clonotype has ten or more counts. The rearrangement uses TRBV25-1 and TRBJ2-7; the D call may be TRBD1 or TRBD2 (5 bases each). Germline assignment: CDR1 MGHDK and CDR2 SYGVNS. The CDR3 spans 14 residues. Trimming cost V 7 bases and J 0 bases, with 13 bases left between them. Here the CDR3 reads CASTSAGSSYEQYF. The CDR3, as DNA: TGTGCCAGCACTTCCGCAGGGAGCTCCTACGAGCAGTACTTC.

This clonotype appeared many times. The rearrangement joins TRBV7-2 to TRBJ2-7, with a possible D match to TRBD2 (6 bases). CDR1 SGHTA and CDR2 FQGNSA come from the germline V gene. CDR3 length equals 16 residues. Between the trimmed V and J ends, which lost 5 bases and 4 bases, there was a span of 21 bases. CDR3 in amino acids: CASSISILGGSYEQYF. DNA for the CDR3: TGTGCCAGCAGCATTAGTATTCTTGGGGGGTCGTACGAGCAGTACTTC.